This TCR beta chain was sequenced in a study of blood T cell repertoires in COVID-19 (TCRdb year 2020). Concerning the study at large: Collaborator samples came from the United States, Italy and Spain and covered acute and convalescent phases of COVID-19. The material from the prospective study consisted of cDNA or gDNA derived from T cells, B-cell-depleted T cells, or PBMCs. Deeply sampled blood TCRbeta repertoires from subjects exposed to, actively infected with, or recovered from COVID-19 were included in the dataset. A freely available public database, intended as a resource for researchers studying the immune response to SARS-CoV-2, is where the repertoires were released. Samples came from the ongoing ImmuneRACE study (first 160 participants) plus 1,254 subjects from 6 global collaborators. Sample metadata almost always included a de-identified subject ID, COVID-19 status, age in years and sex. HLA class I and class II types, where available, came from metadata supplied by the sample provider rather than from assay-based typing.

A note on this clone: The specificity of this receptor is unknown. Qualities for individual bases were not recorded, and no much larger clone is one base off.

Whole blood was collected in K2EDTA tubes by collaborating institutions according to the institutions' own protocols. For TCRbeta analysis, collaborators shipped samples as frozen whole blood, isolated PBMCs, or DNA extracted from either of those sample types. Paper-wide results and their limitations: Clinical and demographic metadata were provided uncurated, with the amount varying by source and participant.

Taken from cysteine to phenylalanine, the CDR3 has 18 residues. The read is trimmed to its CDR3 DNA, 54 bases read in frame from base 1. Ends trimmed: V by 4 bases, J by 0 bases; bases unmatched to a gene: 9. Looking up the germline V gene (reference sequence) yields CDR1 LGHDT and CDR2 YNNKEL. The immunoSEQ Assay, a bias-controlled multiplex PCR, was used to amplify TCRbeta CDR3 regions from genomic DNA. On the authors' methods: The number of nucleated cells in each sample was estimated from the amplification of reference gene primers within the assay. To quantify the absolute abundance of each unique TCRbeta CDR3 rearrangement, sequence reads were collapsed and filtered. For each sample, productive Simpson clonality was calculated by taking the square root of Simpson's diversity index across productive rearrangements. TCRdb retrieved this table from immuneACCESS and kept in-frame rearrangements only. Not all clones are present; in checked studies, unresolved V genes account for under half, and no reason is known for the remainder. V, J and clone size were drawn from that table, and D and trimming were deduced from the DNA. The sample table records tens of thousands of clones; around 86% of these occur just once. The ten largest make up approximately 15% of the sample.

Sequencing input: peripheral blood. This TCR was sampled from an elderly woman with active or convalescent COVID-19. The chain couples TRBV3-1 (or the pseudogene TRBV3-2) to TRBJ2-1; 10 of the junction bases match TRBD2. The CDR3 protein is CASSPLAGARGSYNEQFF. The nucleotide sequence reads TGTGCCAGCAGCCCTCTAGCGGGGGCACGGGGCTCCTACAATGAGCAGTTCTTC.